These T cell receptor beta chains were read from a single sample in a study of CD8+ T cells in alopecia areata. This table comes from immunoSEQ multiplex PCR, and its TCRdb copy is limited to in-frame clones, with some not included. The repertoire holds 98,000 or so clones, about 58% seen once, with 15% in the top ten. The sequencing here drew on CD8+ T cells sorted from blood, taken at week 4, from a patient treated with tofacitinib. The receptors originated from a human donor with alopecia areata. CDR3s include the opening cysteine and the closing phenylalanine or tryptophan.

j_call | v_call | cdr3_aa
TRBJ2-7 | TRBV4-2 | CASSQDAHEQYF
TRBJ1-2 | TRBV27 | CATLRGTYGYTF
TRBJ2-5 | TRBV13 | CASSRSDSTQETQYF
TRBJ2-4 | TRBV28 | CASSSFRRAENIQYF
TRBJ2-1 | TRBV30 | CAWSVASPYEQFF
TRBJ1-6 | TRBV5-1 | CASSSGTGDNSPLHF
TRBJ1-4 | TRBV7-9 | CASSMTDTNEKLFF
TRBJ1-5 | TRBV5-6 | CASSLENSNQPQHF
TRBJ2-7 | TRBV6-5 | CASSLGLVRPYEQYF
TRBJ2-5 | TRBV7-2 | CASSRYPPSGRMETQYF
TRBJ1-1 | TRBV7-9 | CASSPIRTEAFF
TRBJ2-5 | TRBV7-6 | CASSLVLAGGLNLETQYF
TRBJ2-5 | TRBV4-1 | CASSQSRLEETQYF
TRBJ2-4 | TRBV15 | CATSRDSVLGLGIQYF
TRBJ2-5 | TRBV7-9 | CASSLVRQQETQYF
TRBJ1-5 | TRBV5-6 | CASSLAKGDWSNQPQHF
TRBJ2-2 | TRBV27 | CASRGIAGVNTGELFF
TRBJ1-1 | TRBV5-1 | CASSADLRRKVGTEAFF
TRBJ2-3 | TRBV6-5 | CASSYYASGITDTQYF
TRBJ1-2 | TRBV15 | CATVSLNYGYTF
TRBJ2-1 | TRBV27 | CASRPGLAGSGDYNEQFF
TRBJ1-1 | TRBV25-1 | CASSAGDIGSEAFF
TRBJ2-1 | TRBV15 | CATSPTGSSNEQFF
TRBJ2-1 | TRBV7-3 | CASSLSSSEQFF
TRBJ2-3 | TRBV6-6 | CASSRTSGSSDTQYF
TRBJ2-3 | TRBV5-1 | CASSLDNTDTQYF
TRBJ2-7 | TRBV19 | CASSIGLGSYEQYF
TRBJ2-7 | TRBV4-3 | CASSQDKGTGYEQYF
TRBJ1-5 | TRBV7-9 | CASSSEGGGQPQHF
TRBJ1-1 | TRBV4-2 | CASSQGYGMNTEAFF
TRBJ2-3 | TRBV4-2 | CASSSPGLPGGDTQYF
TRBJ1-1 | TRBV19 | CASTPSGWSTEAFF
TRBJ2-7 | TRBV5-6 | CASSSGPTYEQYF
TRBJ2-2 | TRBV13 | CASSAKLADKTGELFF
TRBJ2-5 | TRBV25-1 | CASATGGRETQYF
TRBJ1-1 | TRBV10-3 | CAISESVNTEAFF
TRBJ2-5 | TRBV14 | CASSQDTTSRRETQYF
TRBJ1-5 | TRBV27 | CASSSWDSRDQPQHF
TRBJ2-1 | TRBV4-1 | CASSQDRSNNEQFF
TRBJ1-1 | TRBV23-1 | CASSQGAAGVMNTEAFF
TRBJ2-3 | TRBV29-1 | CSVEGLGGPDTQYF
TRBJ2-3 | TRBV4-1 | CASSQLPTAPPATDTQYF
TRBJ1-4 | TRBV5-6 | CASSFGTTNEKLFF
TRBJ2-5 | TRBV29-1 | CSVNPGSYQETQYF